Shown below are 27 T cell receptor beta chains from a single sample sequenced in a study of T cells after yellow fever vaccination. TCRdb ran MiXCR on the 5' RACE reads and lists one entry per CDR3 protein. The table includes around 300,000 distinct CDR3 sequences, approximately 4% detected once. The input for sequencing was PBMCs, taken 5 days after the yellow fever booster vaccination. Receptors originate from a man between 18 and 29 years old who received the YFV17D yellow fever vaccine.

The chain links TRBV11-2 to TRBJ2-7; 7 nucleotides agree with TRBD1. The CDR3 contains 14 residues. V trimming: 7 bases; J trimming: 0 bases; junction bases outside the gene matches: 6. Germline CDR1 and CDR2: SGHAT and FQNNGV. CDR3 DNA: TGTGCCAGCACCGCACAGGGGAGCTCCTACGAGCAGTACTTC. Protein sequence: CASTAQGSSYEQYF.

This clonotype was seen only a few times. This rearrangement joins TRBV7-3 to TRBJ2-2; D is undetermined. Germline CDR1 reads SGHTA; CDR2 reads FQGTGA. V gave up 1 base and J gave up 2 bases, with 8 bases separating them. The CDR3 has 15 residues. The CDR3 DNA reads as TGTGCCAGCAGCTTAAGGGCAGAAAACACCGGGGAGCTGTTTTTT. Amino acids: CASSLRAENTGELFF.

The CDR3 bases are TGTGCCAGCAGCTTCGACAGGGCAGAGATAGGCTCCTATAATTCACCCCTCCACTTT. Translated: CASSFDRAEIGSYNSPLHF. V and J are TRBV7-9 and TRBJ1-6; TRBD1 agrees at 7 bases. The germline gives CDR1 SEHNR, CDR2 FQNEAQ (reference sequence). The V gene end was trimmed by 3 bases and the J gene end by 0 bases; junction bases not matched to a gene: 11. This CDR3 spans 19 amino acids.

At least ten counts were recorded for this clonotype. The chain couples TRBV7-2 to TRBJ1-2; 10 positions agree with TRBD1. Unmatched junction bases numbered 5, after V lost 3 bases and J lost 1 base. Germline V gene data show CDR1 as SGHTA and CDR2 as FQGNSA. The CDR3 has 16 amino acids. The CDR3 spells CASSLGQGTINYGYTF. CDR3 DNA: TGTGCCAGCAGCTTGGGACAGGGGACAATTAACTATGGCTACACCTTC.

This clonotype has a count of ten or more. This chain uses TRBV5-1 with TRBJ2-5; 14 nucleotides match TRBD2. Germline V gives CDR1 SGHRS, CDR2 YFSETQ. The CDR3 totals 18 residues. The V and J ends lost 0 bases and 9 bases, in that order; junction bases with no gene match: 13. This CDR3 is CASSLEARTSGGKRSQYF. Here the CDR3 DNA reads TGCGCCAGCAGCTTGGAGGCCCGGACTAGCGGGGGGAAGAGGTCCCAGTACTTC. Complete variable domain (other parts from reference TRBV5-1 and TRBJ2-5): KAGVTQTPRYLIKTRGQQVTLSCSPISGHRSVSWYQQTPGQGLQFLFEYFSETQRNKGNFPGRFSGRQFSNSRSEMNVSTLELGDSALYLCASSLEARTSGGKRSQYFGPGTRLLVL.

V usage is TRBV7-3 and J usage is TRBJ2-1; no reliable D call. V was cut by 4 bases and J by 8 bases, with 12 bases left in between. CDR3 length equals 13 residues. Germline loops: CDR1 SGHTA, CDR2 FQGTGA. As DNA, the CDR3 is TGTGCCAGCAGCTACCACGCTGGGTATGAGCAGTTCTTC. It encodes CASSYHAGYEQFF.

This clonotype came up a few times. The V gene is TRBV30, the J gene TRBJ2-1; the match to TRBD1 covers 8 bases. The CDR3 is 13 residues long. Germline V gene sequence: CDR1 GTSNPN, CDR2 SVGIG (reference sequence). Losses at the gene ends were 0 bases for V and 13 bases for J; bases not matched to a gene: 8. The CDR3 reads CAWSVLGRGLQFF. CDR3 coding DNA: TGTGCCTGGAGTGTATTGGGCAGGGGGCTCCAGTTCTTC.

As regards this clonotype: At one end, the junction sequence differs from germline, possibly due to a read error. The chain combines TRBV20-1 with TRBJ2-1; no firm D call. CDR1 DFQATT and CDR2 SNEGSKA come from the germline V gene (reference sequence). The CDR3 runs to 13 residues. The chain's CDR3 is CSASRAEYNEQVF. The CDR3 nucleotides are TGCAGTGCTAGTCGGGCGGAGTACAATGAGCAGGTCTTC.

This clonotype has just a few counts. The chain recombines TRBV5-6 with TRBJ1-2, with D perhaps TRBD1 (6 bases). CDR1 is SGHDT, CDR2 YYEEEE, per germline. The CDR3 length is 12 residues. V was shortened by 4 bases and J by 12 bases, with 16 bases between the two germline ends. CDR3 bases: TGTGCCAGCAGCGGGATTGGACAGAGCAACACCTTC. Protein product: CASSGIGQSNTF.

This clonotype was seen only a few times. The chain recombines TRBV28 with TRBJ2-7, with 12 bases fitting TRBD2. Unmatched junction bases numbered 5, after V lost 5 bases and J lost 6 bases. Germline V lookup: CDR1 MDHEN, CDR2 SYDVKM. This CDR3 has 14 residues. Written as DNA, the CDR3 is TGTGCCAGCAGTGGACTAGCGGGGCCGCCCGAGCAGTACGTC. Encoded protein: CASSGLAGPPEQYV.

This clonotype was recorded at least ten times. The chain is built from TRBV6-2 or TRBV6-3 and TRBJ2-7, with D unresolved. This CDR3 is 13 amino acids long. V lost 2 bases and J lost 1, with 6 bases in between. Germline CDR1 reads MNHEY; CDR2 reads SVGEGT. The CDR3 is CASSYLGSYEQYF. The DNA for the CDR3 is TGTGCCAGCAGTTACCTGGGGTCCTACGAGCAGTACTTC.

The rearrangement links TRBV20-1 to TRBJ2-5; no clear D gene. Germline V gene sequence: CDR1 DFQATT, CDR2 SNEGSKA (reference sequence). The CDR3 contains 14 residues. Trimming took off 1 base at V and 0 bases at J, with 9 bases between the two ends. The CDR3 loop reads CSARGATNQETQYF. The CDR3 DNA follows: TGCAGTGCTAGAGGAGCCACCAACCAAGAGACCCAGTACTTC.

As for this clonotype: At one end, the junction sequence differs from germline, possibly due to a read error. The genes are TRBV27 and TRBJ1-5; 7 bases fit TRBD1. CDR1 MNHEY and CDR2 SMNVEV come from the germline V gene (reference sequence). The CDR3 is 13 residues long. The CDR3 region is CASSQTGNRPQHF. The CDR3 region has the DNA TGTGCCAGCAGTCAGACAGGGAATCGGCCCCAGCATTTT.

The J gene is TRBJ1-1, the V gene TRBV24-1; perhaps TRBD1 as D (6 bases). Germline CDR1 KGHDR, CDR2 SFDVKD. The CDR3 consists of 13 residues. Trimming removed 12 bases from V and 4 bases from J, with 17 bases in between. This chain's CDR3 is CARIFGGGTEAFF. The DNA of the CDR3 is TGTGCCCGAATCTTCGGGGGCGGCACTGAAGCTTTCTTT.

The table lists this clonotype with a few counts. V gene TRBV6-5 combines with J gene TRBJ1-2; 9 bases agree with TRBD1. The germline gives CDR1 MNHEY, CDR2 SVGAGI. Trimming removed 5 bases from V and 9 bases from J; junction bases left unmatched: 4. This CDR3 is 12 amino acids long. The CDR3 region is CASSPGQGRYTF. Written as DNA, the CDR3 is TGTGCCAGCAGTCCGGGACAGGGTCGCTACACCTTC.

The V call is TRBV5-6, the J call TRBJ2-3; D is perhaps TRBD2 (7 bases). This CDR3 comprises 12 residues. From germline, CDR1 is SGHDT and CDR2 YYEEEE. V lost 6 bases and J lost 4, with 9 bases in between. The CDR3 region is CASNGGPDTQYF. The CDR3 region has the DNA TGTGCCAGCAACGGGGGGCCAGATACGCAGTATTTT.

This clonotype turned up a few times. The chain carries TRBV25-1 and TRBJ1-5, with no clear D. CDR3 length: 15 amino acids. The V end was cut by 3 bases, the J end by 11 bases, with 20 bases between. Per the germline V gene, CDR1 is MGHDK and CDR2 is SYGVNS. This CDR3 is CASSDTLGEGGTQHF. For the CDR3, the DNA is TGTGCCAGCAGTGACACCCTCGGGGAGGGCGGTACCCAGCATTTT.

V and J are TRBV19 and TRBJ1-1, with D possibly being TRBD1 (5 bases). CDR1 is LNHDA and CDR2 is SQIVND in the germline V gene (reference sequence). Trimming pared 3 bases from V and 6 bases from J, leaving 8 bases between. The CDR3 runs 12 residues. CDR3 nucleotides: TGTGCCAGTAGTATTCGGGGGGCTGAAGCTTTCTTT. This sequence encodes CASSIRGAEAFF.

The chain combines TRBV24-1 with TRBJ2-1, with TRBD1 identical over 8 bases. With 3 bases clipped from V and 5 bases from J, the junction kept 5 bases outside the gene matches. The CDR3 has 15 residues. In germline, CDR1 is KGHDR, CDR2 SFDVKD. Here the CDR3 reads CATSDAGTGDNEQFF. In DNA form, the CDR3 reads TGTGCCACCAGTGATGCCGGGACAGGCGACAATGAGCAGTTCTTC.

This sequence joins TRBV6-5 and TRBJ2-6; possible D gene TRBD2, 5 bases. This CDR3 contains 16 residues. Deletions cut 0 bases from V and 0 bases from J, with 6 bases between. The germline V gene has CDR1 MNHEY and CDR2 SVGAGI. CDR3 DNA sequence: TGTGCCAGCAGTTACTCTGGGAGCTCTGGGGCCAACGTCCTGACTTTC. It encodes CASSYSGSSGANVLTF.

This clonotype was observed a few times. This chain connects TRBV12-3 or TRBV12-4 to TRBJ2-4, with 7 positions matching TRBD1. CDR3 length: 16 amino acids. V shed 3 bases, J shed 6 bases, and the junction held 11 bases outside the gene matches. The CDR3 sequence is CASSFRQGGMRNIQYF. The CDR3 DNA reads TGTGCCAGCAGTTTCCGACAGGGTGGAATGAGAAACATTCAGTACTTC.

This clonotype came up many times. The chain recombines TRBV4-3 with TRBJ2-1, with D possibly TRBD1 on 6 matching bases. This CDR3 region has 18 residues. From germline, CDR1 is LGHNA and CDR2 YSLEER. The ends were cut back, 0 bases at V and 0 bases at J, with 15 bases in the middle. The CDR3 loop reads CASSQDPRGTSSYNEQFF. Here the CDR3 DNA reads TGCGCCAGCAGCCAAGATCCGAGGGGGACGAGCTCCTACAATGAGCAGTTCTTC.

The V gene is TRBV10-3, the J gene TRBJ1-5; TRBD1 might be the D (6 bases). Germline CDR1 is ENHRY and CDR2 is SYGVKD. This CDR3 has 14 residues. Trimming removed 2 bases from V and 2 bases from J, with 7 bases in between. The CDR3 DNA follows: TGTGCCATCAGTGAGCCAGGGGGCAATCAGCCCCAGCATTTT. Residues: CAISEPGGNQPQHF.

The V call is TRBV12-3 or TRBV12-4, the J call TRBJ2-1; 9 nucleotides agree with TRBD2. V trimming: 3 bases; J trimming: 6 bases; junction bases outside the gene matches: 3. The CDR3 consists of 14 residues. CDR3 bases: TGTGCCAGCAGTTTTGCGGGGGGGCCCAATGAGCAGTTCTTC. Amino acid sequence: CASSFAGGPNEQFF.

This clonotype was recorded at least ten times. The chain carries TRBV12-5 and TRBJ1-1; D not certain. This CDR3 has 11 residues. CDR1 and CDR2 from the germline V gene are LGHNT and FRNRAP. Trimming stripped 6 bases from V and 10 bases from J, with 12 bases between. CDR3 sequence: CASGSDWRAFF. The DNA of the CDR3 is TGTGCTAGTGGCTCGGACTGGAGAGCTTTCTTT.

The chain recombines TRBV3-1 with TRBJ2-5; a possible D gene is TRBD1 (5 bases). Germline V CDR1 and CDR2: LGHDT, YNNKEL (reference sequence). V lost 4 bases, J lost 4 bases, and 10 bases lay in between. The CDR3 is 13 amino acids. CDR3 sequence: CASSRMGLETQYF. For the CDR3, the DNA is TGTGCCAGCAGCCGGATGGGGCTAGAGACCCAGTACTTC.

This clonotype occurred many times. The genes are TRBV5-5 and TRBJ2-4, with 7 bases identical to TRBD1. The trim removed 2 bases at V and 0 bases at J, leaving 5 bases unmatched. Germline V gene lookup returns CDR1 SGHKS and CDR2 YYEKEE (reference sequence). CDR3 length: 16 amino acids. The CDR3 loop is CASSFRTGLAKNIQYF. The CDR3 coding sequence is TGTGCCAGCAGCTTCAGGACAGGACTAGCCAAAAACATTCAGTACTTC.